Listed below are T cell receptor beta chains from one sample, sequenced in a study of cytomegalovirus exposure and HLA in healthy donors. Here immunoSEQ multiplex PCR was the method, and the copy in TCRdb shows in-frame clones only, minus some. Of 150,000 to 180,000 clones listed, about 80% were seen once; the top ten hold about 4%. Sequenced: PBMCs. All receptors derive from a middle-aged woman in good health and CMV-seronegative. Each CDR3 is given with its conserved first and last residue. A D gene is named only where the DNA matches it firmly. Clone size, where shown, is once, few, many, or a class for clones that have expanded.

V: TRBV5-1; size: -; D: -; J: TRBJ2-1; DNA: TGCGCCAGCGGCCCTGGCCCCAACTCCTACAATGAGCAGTTCTTC; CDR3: CASGPGPNSYNEQFF
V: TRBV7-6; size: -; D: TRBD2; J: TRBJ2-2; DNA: TGTGCCAGCAGTGGACTAGCGGGAGGGCCGGGCACCGGGGAGCTGTTTTTT; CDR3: CASSGLAGGPGTGELFF
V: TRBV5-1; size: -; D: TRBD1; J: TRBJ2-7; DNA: TGCGCCAGCAGCTTGCTAGACAGGGGAAGGAACGAGCAGTACTTC; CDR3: CASSLLDRGRNEQYF
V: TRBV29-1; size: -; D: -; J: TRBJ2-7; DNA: TGCAGCGTTGCCCGACAGGACTCCTACGAGCAGTACTTC; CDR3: CSVARQDSYEQYF
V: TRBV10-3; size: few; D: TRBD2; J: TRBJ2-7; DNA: TGTGCCATCCGCCCAGCTAGCGGGGCTCTAAGCTCCTACGAGCAGTACTTC; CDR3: CAIRPASGALSSYEQYF
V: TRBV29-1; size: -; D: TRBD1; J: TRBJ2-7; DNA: TGCAGCGTTACAGGGGGCATGTACGAGCAGTACTTC; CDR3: CSVTGGMYEQYF
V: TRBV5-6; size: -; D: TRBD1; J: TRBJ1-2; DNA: TGTGCCAGCAGCTTGGTGCTTGGACAGGGGGCTGACTATGGCTACACCTTC; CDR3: CASSLVLGQGADYGYTF
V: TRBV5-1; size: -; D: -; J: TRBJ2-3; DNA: TGCGCCAGCAGCTTGGAGCTAGCCGGGACAGATACGCAGTATTTT; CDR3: CASSLELAGTDTQYF
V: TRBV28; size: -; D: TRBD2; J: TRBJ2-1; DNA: TGTGCCAGCAGTCGGACTAGCGGGGACCAACGTAATGAGCAGTTCTTC; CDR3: CASSRTSGDQRNEQFF
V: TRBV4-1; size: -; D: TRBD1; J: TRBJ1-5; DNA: TGCGCCAGCAGCCAGGGGGACAGGGCAAGCAATCAGCCCCAGCATTTT; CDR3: CASSQGDRASNQPQHF
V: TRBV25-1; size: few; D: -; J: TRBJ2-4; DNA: TGTGCCAGCAGTGAATCAGGGGCGCGGGCCAAAAACATTCAGTACTTC; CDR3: CASSESGARAKNIQYF
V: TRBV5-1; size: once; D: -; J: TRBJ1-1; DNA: TGCGCCAGCAGCTTGGTGGGCCGTTACTCTCAAGCTTTCTTT; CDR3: CASSLVGRYSQAFF
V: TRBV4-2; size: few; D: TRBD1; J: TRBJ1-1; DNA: TGTGCCAGCAGCAGCCCCGCCGGGACAGGGGGGACTGAAGCTTTCTTT; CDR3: CASSSPAGTGGTEAFF
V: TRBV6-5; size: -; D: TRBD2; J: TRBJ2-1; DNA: TGTGCCAGCAGTTACGGTCGGACTAGCCTCGGGGAGCAGTTCTTC; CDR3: CASSYGRTSLGEQFF
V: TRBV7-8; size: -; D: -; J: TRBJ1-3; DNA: TGTGCCAGCAGCTTACGCCTGGAGGGAAACACCATATATTTT; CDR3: CASSLRLEGNTIYF
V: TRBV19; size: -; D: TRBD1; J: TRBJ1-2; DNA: TGTGCCAGTACCCCTGAGAGGGGGCGAGGCTACACCTTC; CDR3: CASTPERGRGYTF
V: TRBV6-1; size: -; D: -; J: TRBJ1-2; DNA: TGTGCCAGCAGTGCTAGCTTCTATGGCTACACCTTC; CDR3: CASSASFYGYTF
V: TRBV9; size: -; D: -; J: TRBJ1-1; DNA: TGTGCCAGCAGCGCGGGGACTGAAGCTTTCTTT; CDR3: CASSAGTEAFF
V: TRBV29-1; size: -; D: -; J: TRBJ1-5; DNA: TGCAGCGCCTTGGACACCACTGGCAATCAGCCCCAGCATTTT; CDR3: CSALDTTGNQPQHF
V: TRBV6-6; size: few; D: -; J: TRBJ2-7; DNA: TGTGCCAGCAACCGGGACATAAGGCTCCACGAGCAGTACTTC; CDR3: CASNRDIRLHEQYF
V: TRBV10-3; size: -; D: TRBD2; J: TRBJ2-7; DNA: TGTGCCATCGGGGGACTAGCGGGAGCCGGAAGAGAGCAGTACTTC; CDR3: CAIGGLAGAGREQYF
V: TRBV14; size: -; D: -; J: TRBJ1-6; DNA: TGTGCCAGCAGCCAAGCCCCAGTGGTGTCACCCCTCCACTTT; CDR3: CASSQAPVVSPLHF
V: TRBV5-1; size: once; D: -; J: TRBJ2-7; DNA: TGCGCCAGCAGCTTGGCGGGGTACTACGAGCAGTACTTC; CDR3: CASSLAGYYEQYF
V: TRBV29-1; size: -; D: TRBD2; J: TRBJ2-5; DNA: TGCAGCGTTGAGTGGGGGGGGGAGACCCAGTACTTC; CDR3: CSVEWGGETQYF